This TCR beta chain was identified during a study of cytomegalovirus exposure and HLA in healthy donors. The wider study: In an earlier analysis, 95 million to 140 million unique TCR beta sequences were found from some 180 million T cells.

Trimming shortened V by 4 bases and J by 2 bases, and 12 bases separated the two germline ends. This CDR3 contains 14 residues. The V gene's germline CDR1 is SGHNT and CDR2 YYREEE (reference sequence). PCR amplification relied on 60 Vbeta primers (plus 13 Jbeta primers). Assay: immunoSEQ multiplex PCR; the TCRdb copy retains only in-frame clones and omits some. Of 150,000 to 200,000 clones in the sample, 85% were seen once. This clone was seen once. Sequencing used PBMCs. The rearrangement uses TRBV5-4 and TRBJ2-5, with D perhaps matching TRBD1 (6 bases). The TCR was taken from a boy between 2 and 10 years old in good health and CMV-seronegative. Here the CDR3 DNA reads TGTGCCAGCAGCGGAACCGGGACACAAGAGACCCAGTACTTC. This translates into CASSGTGTQETQYF. Full variable domain (outside the CDR3, taken from reference TRBV5-4 and TRBJ2-5): ETGVTQSPTHLIKTRGQQVTLRCSSQSGHNTVSWYQQALGQGPQFIFQYYREEENGRGNFPPRFSGLQFPNYSSELNVNALELDDSALYLCASSGTGTQETQYFGPGTRLLVL.